Listed here are 32 T cell receptor beta chains from one sample, sequenced in a study of Ad26.COV2.S vaccination and SARS-CoV-2 variants. The treatment was: 15 to 20 received Ad26.COV2.S at low or high dose, single or two shots; roughly five received placebo; per-sample allocation not given. Samples analyzed were those drawn on day 63 after the first vaccine or placebo injection. Only in-frame clones appear in the TCRdb table, and some are missing; sequencing was by immunoSEQ multiplex PCR. The data hold approximately 420,000 clones, with more than 75% observed a single time. The source material was peripheral blood, sampled in a trial of Ad26.COV2.S vaccine versus placebo. These receptors all stem from a person between 18 and 65 years old who received the Ad26.COV2.S COVID-19 vaccine or a placebo.

CDR3 bases: TGTGCCAGCATTCCGGACACCTTAACCGGGGAGCTGTTTTTT. This encodes CASIPDTLTGELFF. The chain carries TRBV5-4 and TRBJ2-2, with D possibly TRBD1 on 5 matching bases. Deletions cut 6 bases from V and 5 bases from J, with 14 bases between. CDR3 length: 14 amino acids. Germline CDR1 and CDR2: SGHNT and YYREEE (reference sequence). Full variable domain (outside the CDR3, taken from reference TRBV5-4 and TRBJ2-2): ETGVTQSPTHLIKTRGQQVTLRCSSQSGHNTVSWYQQALGQGPQFIFQYYREEENGRGNFPPRFSGLQFPNYSSELNVNALELDDSALYLCASIPDTLTGELFFGEGSRLTVL.

This chain links TRBV4-2 with TRBJ2-7; weak D call: TRBD2 (5 bases). Trimming removed 1 base from V and 1 base from J, with 11 bases in between. The CDR3 totals 15 residues. From germline, CDR1 is LGHNA and CDR2 YNFKEQ. The CDR3 coding sequence is TGTGCCAGCAGCCAAGGAAGCGAGGGATCCTACGAGCAGTACTTC. Its protein product is CASSQGSEGSYEQYF.

The J gene is TRBJ2-7, the V gene TRBV7-2, with no clear D. CDR1 and CDR2 from the germline V gene are SGHTA and FQGNSA. Trimming took off 5 bases at V and 3 bases at J, with 14 bases between the two ends. The CDR3 sequence is 14 residues long. CDR3 protein: CASSDPFGDYEQYF. The CDR3 DNA is TGTGCCAGCAGCGACCCTTTCGGAGACTACGAGCAGTACTTC.

The chain joins TRBV30 to TRBJ1-2; TRBD1 might be the D (6 bases). Between the trimmed V and J ends, which lost 5 bases and 7 bases, there was a span of 11 bases. The CDR3 spans 11 residues. Germline lookup yields CDR1 GTSNPN and CDR2 SVGIG (reference sequence). The CDR3 reads CAWAGGLGYTF. The CDR3 region has the DNA TGTGCCTGGGCGGGGGGCCTTGGCTACACCTTC.

The chain's CDR3 is CASSYADRANGYTF. DNA of the CDR3: TGTGCCAGCAGTTACGCGGACAGGGCGAATGGCTACACCTTC. The chain is built from TRBV6-5 and TRBJ1-2; TRBD1 aligns across 8 bases. The V gene's germline CDR1 is MNHEY and CDR2 SVGAGI. The CDR3 has 14 residues. Trimming removed 2 bases from V and 6 bases from J; junction bases left unmatched: 5.

This clone was seen a handful of times. The J gene is TRBJ1-2, the V gene TRBV7-3, with D unclear. From germline, CDR1 is SGHTA and CDR2 FQGTGA. The CDR3 is 14 residues long. With 1 base removed from V and 7 bases from J, the gap between germline ends came to 13 bases. The chain's CDR3 is CASSLRAATSGYTF. Written as DNA, the CDR3 is TGTGCCAGCAGCTTAAGGGCAGCAACCAGTGGCTACACCTTC.

This chain connects TRBV30 to TRBJ1-4; TRBD1 aligns across 9 bases. With 3 bases clipped from V and 7 bases from J, the junction kept 9 bases outside the gene matches. The CDR3 spans 15 residues. Germline lookup yields CDR1 GTSNPN and CDR2 SVGIG (reference sequence). The CDR3 bases are TGTGCCTGGAGACAAGGACAGGGGTCAGGTGAAAAACTGTTTTTT. Translated: CAWRQGQGSGEKLFF.

CDR3 sequence reads: CASSFRTAGYGYTF. CDR3 sequence (DNA): TGTGCCAGCAGTTTTCGGACAGCCGGATATGGCTACACCTTC. The J gene is TRBJ1-2, the V gene TRBV27, with D possibly TRBD1 on 6 matching bases. V lost 3 bases, J lost 5 bases, and 13 bases lay in between. The CDR3 extends over 14 amino acids. CDR1 MNHEY and CDR2 SMNVEV come from the germline V gene (reference sequence).

This rearrangement joins TRBV28 to TRBJ2-5, with D unresolved. The CDR3 has 14 amino acids. With 3 bases removed from V and 5 bases from J, the gap between germline ends came to 13 bases. The germline V gene encodes CDR1 MDHEN and CDR2 SYDVKM. The CDR3 sequence is CASSFPSIKETQYF. In DNA, the CDR3 is TGTGCCAGCAGTTTCCCAAGTATAAAGGAGACCCAGTACTTC.

J is TRBJ1-5 and V is TRBV19; TRBD1 matches 7 bases. Germline values: CDR1 LNHDA, CDR2 SQIVND (reference sequence). CDR3 size: 15 residues. V shed 3 bases and J 7 bases; nucleotides not matched to a gene: 9. The CDR3 loop is CASSILTAGGQPQHF. DNA for the CDR3: TGTGCCAGTAGTATTTTGACGGCAGGGGGACAGCCCCAGCATTTT. The full variable domain, completed using reference TRBV19 and TRBJ1-5, is DGGITQSPKYLFRKEGQNVTLSCEQNLNHDAMYWYRQDPGQGLRLIYYSQIVNDFQKGDIAEGYSVSREKKESFPLTVTSAQKNPTAFYLCASSILTAGGQPQHFGDGTRLSIL.

This clone was detected only once. The CDR3 here is CASSPGGAQHF. Written as DNA, the CDR3 is TGTGCCAGCAGCCCGGGGGGGGCCCAGCATTTT. The rearrangement links TRBV12-3 or TRBV12-4 to TRBJ1-5, with a tentative D call TRBD1 (5 bases). The CDR3 totals 11 residues. The V end lost 6 bases, the J end lost 11 bases, and 11 bases lay between the germline ends.

This clone has just one count. V is TRBV7-2 and J is TRBJ2-3, with D possibly TRBD2 on 7 matching bases. There are 15 residues in the CDR3. Trimming pared 4 bases from V and 2 bases from J, leaving 13 bases between. CDR1 is SGHTA and CDR2 is FQGNSA in the germline V gene. The CDR3 spells CASSSEGGTTDTQYF. CDR3 in DNA: TGTGCCAGCAGCTCAGAGGGGGGGACCACAGATACGCAGTATTTT. The full variable domain, completed using reference TRBV7-2 and TRBJ2-3, is GAGVSQSPSNKVTEKGKDVELRCDPISGHTALYWYRQSLGQGLEFLIYFQGNSAPDKSGLPSDRFSAERTGGSVSTLTIQRTQQEDSAVYLCASSSEGGTTDTQYFGPGTRLTVL.

The chain uses TRBV28 and TRBJ2-5, with TRBD2 matching over 13 bases. CDR3 size: 16 residues. Germline lookup yields CDR1 MDHEN and CDR2 SYDVKM. With V trimmed by 10 bases and J by 1 base, 9 bases remained unmatched. The CDR3 coding sequence is TGTGCCACTAAACCTTGGACTAGCGGGGGCCAAGAGACCCAGTACTTC. Translating it yields CATKPWTSGGQETQYF.

The V call is TRBV5-6, the J call TRBJ1-3; no definite D call. V lost 0 bases and J 4 bases, leaving 11 bases between the germline ends. Germline values: CDR1 SGHDT, CDR2 YYEEEE. The CDR3 length is 15 residues. CDR3 nucleotide sequence: TGTGCCAGCAGCTTGGTACGGGGAACCGGAAACACCATATATTTT. It yields the protein CASSLVRGTGNTIYF.

The CDR3 sequence is CASSLWGKGGYFFTGELFF. The CDR3 DNA reads as TGTGCCAGCAGTTTGTGGGGAAAGGGGGGCTACTTTTTCACCGGGGAGCTGTTTTTT. This chain uses TRBV28 with TRBJ2-2; D is tentatively TRBD1 or TRBD2 (6 bases each). V lost 3 bases and J 4 bases, leaving 24 bases between the germline ends. There are 19 residues in the CDR3. Germline V gives CDR1 MDHEN, CDR2 SYDVKM. Variable domain in full (rest from reference TRBV28 and TRBJ2-2): DVKVTQSSRYLVKRTGEKVFLECVQDMDHENMFWYRQDPGLGLRLIYFSYDVKMKEKGDIPEGYSVSREKKERFSLILESASTNQTSMYLCASSLWGKGGYFFTGELFFGEGSRLTVL.

This clone was observed a single time. V usage is TRBV10-3 and J usage is TRBJ1-2; D remains ambiguous. There are 13 residues in the CDR3. Germline V gene sequence: CDR1 ENHRY, CDR2 SYGVKD. V was clipped by 5 bases and J by 8 bases, with 15 bases between them. CDR3 sequence: CAISRVPPQGYTF. The CDR3 DNA follows: TGTGCCATCAGTAGGGTCCCTCCGCAAGGCTACACCTTC.

This clone has only one observation. The genes are TRBV7-6 and TRBJ1-2; D is uncertain. Germline loops: CDR1 SGHVS, CDR2 FNYEAQ. V was clipped by 2 bases and J by 6 bases, with 13 bases between them. This CDR3 is built from 14 residues. The CDR3 sequence is CASSLTGKDDGYTF. The CDR3 region has the DNA TGTGCCAGCAGCTTAACTGGGAAAGACGATGGCTACACCTTC.

The gene calls are TRBV7-3 and TRBJ2-3, with 7 nucleotides matching TRBD1. CDR1 is SGHTA, CDR2 FQGTGA, per germline. This CDR3 has 15 amino acids. V was pared by 3 bases and J by 11 bases, with 14 bases of the junction left unmatched. The CDR3 is CASSFFSAQAGGQYF. In nucleotides, the CDR3 is TGTGCCAGCAGCTTTTTTTCCGCCCAAGCAGGGGGGCAGTATTTT.

V gene TRBV3-1 (or the pseudogene TRBV3-2) combines with J gene TRBJ2-3; no firm D call. The CDR3 spans 15 residues. V was trimmed by 4 bases and J by 1 base, leaving 12 bases between them. CDR1 is LGHDT, CDR2 YNNKEL, per germline (reference sequence). The CDR3 DNA follows: TGTGCCAGCAGCCCCGGCTGGGCCCGCACAGATACGCAGTATTTT. The encoded protein is CASSPGWARTDTQYF.

The chain is built from TRBV27 and TRBJ1-5, with no clear D. Per germline, CDR1 MNHEY and CDR2 SMNVEV (reference sequence). The CDR3 is 14 amino acids. Trimming shortened V by 1 base and J by 5 bases, and 9 bases separated the two germline ends. CDR3 sequence: CASSLYQTHQPQHF. CDR3 DNA: TGTGCCAGCAGTTTATATCAGACCCATCAGCCCCAGCATTTT.

The chain recombines TRBV5-1 with TRBJ2-3; 14 nucleotides agree with TRBD2. The CDR3 contains 19 residues. Germline V gene sequence: CDR1 SGHRS, CDR2 YFSETQ. With 3 bases clipped from V and 0 bases from J, the junction kept 9 bases outside the gene matches. The CDR3 sequence: CASSSGLAGGIPSTDTQYF. DNA of the CDR3: TGCGCCAGCAGCTCTGGACTAGCGGGGGGAATTCCTAGCACAGATACGCAGTATTTT.

V usage is TRBV29-1 and J usage is TRBJ1-6, with D perhaps TRBD1 (5 bases). The V end lost 5 bases, the J end lost 13 bases, and 15 bases lay between the germline ends. This CDR3 has 12 amino acids. Germline lookup yields CDR1 SQVTM and CDR2 ANQGSEA. The CDR3 DNA follows: TGCAGCGTTAGCGACCGGCGGGGGCCCCTCCACTTT. Its translation is CSVSDRRGPLHF.

The chain carries TRBV5-4 and TRBJ2-5, with 7 bases matching TRBD1. Looked up from germline, CDR1 is SGHNT and CDR2 is YYREEE (reference sequence). This CDR3 spans 16 amino acids. The V and J ends lost 0 bases and 1 base, in that order; junction bases with no gene match: 6. The CDR3 is CASSLGGQTIQETQYF. The CDR3 DNA follows: TGTGCCAGCAGCTTGGGGGGACAGACGATCCAAGAGACCCAGTACTTC.

The chain carries TRBV7-2 and TRBJ1-2; perhaps TRBD1 as D (6 bases). CDR3 length: 14 amino acids. Deletions cut 5 bases from V and 7 bases from J, with 17 bases between. Germline V CDR1 and CDR2: SGHTA, FQGNSA. CDR3 sequence (DNA): TGTGCCAGCAGCGCGGACAGATCCCTGGGTGGCTACACCTTC. Its protein is CASSADRSLGGYTF.

The table lists this clone with a few counts. The chain combines TRBV19 with TRBJ1-5; TRBD1 matches at 7 bases. The germline V gene has CDR1 LNHDA and CDR2 SQIVND (reference sequence). This CDR3 is 18 amino acids long. Trimming cost V 3 bases and J 1 base; bases outside gene matches: 12. CDR3 amino acids: CASSMSPGQTRSNQPQHF. CDR3 nucleotide sequence: TGTGCCAGTAGTATGTCTCCGGGACAGACTCGAAGCAATCAGCCCCAGCATTTT. Full variable domain (outside the CDR3, taken from reference TRBV19 and TRBJ1-5): DGGITQSPKYLFRKEGQNVTLSCEQNLNHDAMYWYRQDPGQGLRLIYYSQIVNDFQKGDIAEGYSVSREKKESFPLTVTSAQKNPTAFYLCASSMSPGQTRSNQPQHFGDGTRLSIL.

The chain joins TRBV12-3 or TRBV12-4 to TRBJ1-5; no clear D. V lost 8 bases and J lost 4, with 12 bases in between. The CDR3 runs to 13 residues. CDR3 nucleotide sequence: TGTGCCAGCGCAGACGGCTTTAATCAGCCCCAGCATTTT. It specifies CASADGFNQPQHF.

The chain is built from TRBV28 and TRBJ2-7; D is possibly TRBD1 (5 bases). CDR1 and CDR2 (germline): MDHEN, SYDVKM. The CDR3 covers 16 residues. Trimming removed 5 bases from V and 5 bases from J, with 22 bases in between. In nucleotides, the CDR3 is TGTGCCAGCAGTGCCACCCCAGGACACGCACGGGACGAGCAGTACTTC. This sequence encodes CASSATPGHARDEQYF.

The chain recombines TRBV9 with TRBJ2-7, with 8 bases lining up with TRBD1. The germline CDR1 and CDR2 sequences are SGDLS and YYNGEE. This CDR3 spans 14 amino acids. V trimming: 0 bases; J trimming: 5 bases; junction bases outside the gene matches: 4. The CDR3 is CASSVGQGANEQYF. CDR3 in DNA: TGTGCCAGCAGCGTAGGGCAGGGGGCTAACGAGCAGTACTTC. Complete variable domain (other parts from reference TRBV9 and TRBJ2-7): DSGVTQTPKHLITATGQRVTLRCSPRSGDLSVYWYQQSLDQGLQFLIQYYNGEERAKGNILERFSAQQFPDLHSELNLSSLELGDSALYFCASSVGQGANEQYFGPGTRLTVT.

This chain links TRBV6-4 with TRBJ2-3; TRBD2 agrees at 10 bases. The V gene end was trimmed by 2 bases and the J gene end by 6 bases; junction bases not matched to a gene: 14. CDR1 is MRHNA and CDR2 is SNTAGT in the germline V gene. The CDR3 length is 18 residues. The CDR3 sequence is CASSDRPSGGAWQDTQYF. The CDR3 DNA reads TGTGCCAGCAGTGACAGGCCTAGCGGGGGAGCCTGGCAGGATACGCAGTATTTT.

As regards this clone: Other DNA sequences in the sample encode the same CDR3. This chain links TRBV9 with TRBJ2-3; no clear D gene. The V and J ends lost 0 bases and 1 base respectively, with 6 bases between them. This CDR3 region has 14 residues. Germline CDR1 and CDR2: SGDLS and YYNGEE. The CDR3 protein is CASSVGVGTDTQYF. The CDR3 coding sequence is TGTGCCAGCAGCGTAGGGGTGGGCACAGATACGCAGTATTTT.

The V gene is TRBV6-5, the J gene TRBJ1-3; D gene unclear. This CDR3 region has 14 residues. Per the germline V gene, CDR1 is MNHEY and CDR2 is SVGAGI. Between the trimmed V and J ends, which lost 2 bases and 0 bases, there was a span of 5 bases. This CDR3 reads CASSYGSSGNTIYF. The CDR3 nucleotides are TGTGCCAGCAGTTACGGAAGCTCTGGAAACACCATATATTTT.

The CDR3 region is CASSLAVGTGEDEQYF. The CDR3 DNA is TGTGCCAGCAGCTTAGCGGTGGGGACAGGGGAGGACGAGCAGTACTTC. V gene TRBV7-2 combines with J gene TRBJ2-7, with TRBD1 matching over 10 bases. Germline V CDR1 and CDR2: SGHTA, FQGNSA. Trimming cost V 0 bases and J 5 bases; bases outside gene matches: 7. This CDR3 has 16 amino acids.